The 17 T cell receptor beta chains presented below share a single source sample, sequenced in a study of blood T cell repertoires in COVID-19. Method: immunoSEQ multiplex PCR; TCRdb's copy keeps in-frame clones and lacks some. The sample yields about 82,000 clones, 65% to 85% seen once. Sequencing used peripheral blood. The receptors were gathered from an older woman with acute or convalescent COVID-19.

J is TRBJ1-2 and V is TRBV27; 7 nucleotides align to TRBD1. This CDR3 is built from 14 residues. The junction had 6 bases not matched to a gene; V was cut back by 2 bases and J by 6 bases. CDR1 is MNHEY, CDR2 SMNVEV, per germline (reference sequence). The CDR3 protein is CASSLVGGLNGYTF. As DNA, the CDR3 is TGTGCCAGCAGTTTAGTAGGGGGCCTAAATGGCTACACCTTC.

The chain has TRBV3-1 (or the pseudogene TRBV3-2) and TRBJ2-4; D is ambiguous. The ends were cut back, 4 bases at V and 1 base at J, with 8 bases in the middle. The germline V gene encodes CDR1 LGHDT and CDR2 YNNKEL (reference sequence). The CDR3 extends over 14 amino acids. The CDR3 bases are TGTGCCAGCAGCCCAGACGGGGCCAAAAACATTCAGTACTTC. Translated: CASSPDGAKNIQYF.

In DNA, the CDR3 is TGTGCCAGCACGGGGGGGCCGGGAACTGAAGCTTTCTTT. Translating gives CASTGGPGTEAFF. This chain uses TRBV2 with TRBJ1-1; D possibly corresponds to TRBD1 (6 bases). There are 13 residues in the CDR3. V shed 7 bases and J shed 5 bases, with 14 bases lying between them. Germline V gene sequence: CDR1 SNHLY, CDR2 FYNNEI.

The chain employs TRBV23-1 and TRBJ2-3, with 8 bases identical to TRBD2. TRBV23-1 qualifies as an ORF whose function is uncertain. The V and J ends lost 0 bases and 0 bases, in that order; junction bases with no gene match: 8. The CDR3 runs to 18 residues. DNA of the CDR3: TGCGCCAGCAGTCAATCCTCGCGGGGGGCCTCTAGCACAGATACGCAGTATTTT. This gives the protein CASSQSSRGASSTDTQYF.

Only one count was recorded for this clone. The chain combines TRBV5-1 with TRBJ2-1; TRBD1 might be the D (6 bases). The CDR3 totals 13 residues. The germline V gene encodes CDR1 SGHRS and CDR2 YFSETQ. V lost 4 bases and J lost 5, with 10 bases in between. The CDR3 bases are TGCGCCAGCAGCGCCGGACAGAACAATGAGCAGTTCTTC. Amino acids: CASSAGQNNEQFF. The full variable domain, rest sourced from reference TRBV5-1 and TRBJ2-1, is KAGVTQTPRYLIKTRGQQVTLSCSPISGHRSVSWYQQTPGQGLQFLFEYFSETQRNKGNFPGRFSGRQFSNSRSEMNVSTLELGDSALYLCASSAGQNNEQFFGPGTRLTVL.

The CDR3 DNA follows: TGTGCCAGCAGGGGCTCGACTAATGAAAAACTGTTTTTT. Translated: CASRGSTNEKLFF. This chain links TRBV6-5 with TRBJ1-4; D remains ambiguous. The CDR3 consists of 13 residues. Germline V lookup: CDR1 MNHEY, CDR2 SVGAGI. V gave up 6 bases and J gave up 2 bases, with 7 bases separating them.

V and J are TRBV12-3 or TRBV12-4 and TRBJ1-2; D remains unclear. Trimming left V 3 bases short and J 6 bases short, with 11 bases between. This CDR3 region has 13 residues. As DNA, the CDR3 is TGTGCCAGCAGTTTCCCCGGGTGGAATGGCTACACCTTC. It encodes CASSFPGWNGYTF.

The chain combines TRBV9 with TRBJ1-2, with D perhaps matching TRBD1 (5 bases). The CDR3 covers 15 residues. Germline CDR1 and CDR2: SGDLS and YYNGEE. Trimming pared 2 bases from V and 5 bases from J, leaving 16 bases between. The CDR3 protein is CASSVSGTGRYGYTF. The CDR3 nucleotides read TGTGCCAGCAGCGTCTCCGGGACGGGGAGGTATGGCTACACCTTC. Complete variable domain (other parts from reference TRBV9 and TRBJ1-2): DSGVTQTPKHLITATGQRVTLRCSPRSGDLSVYWYQQSLDQGLQFLIQYYNGEERAKGNILERFSAQQFPDLHSELNLSSLELGDSALYFCASSVSGTGRYGYTFGSGTRLTVV.

This clone has only one observation. V is TRBV6-6 and J is TRBJ1-2, with TRBD1 identical over 7 bases. The germline V gene has CDR1 MNHNY and CDR2 SVGAGI (reference sequence). V lost 6 bases to trimming and J lost 3 bases; unmatched junction nucleotides: 13. CDR3 length equals 16 residues. The DNA for the CDR3 is TGTGCCAGCAGACCTACCAGGGACAGTATGGACTATGGCTACACCTTC. It translates to CASRPTRDSMDYGYTF.

The rearrangement uses TRBV2 and TRBJ1-5; perhaps TRBD1 as D (5 bases). The length of the CDR3 is 13 residues. Trimming left V 3 bases short and J 9 bases short, with 12 bases between. In germline, CDR1 is SNHLY, CDR2 FYNNEI. The CDR3 bases are TGTGCCAGCAGTGAGACAAGGGGCCGGCCCCAGCATTTT. Protein product: CASSETRGRPQHF. The full variable domain, rest sourced from reference TRBV2 and TRBJ1-5, is EPEVTQTPSHQVTQMGQEVILRCVPISNHLYFYWYRQILGQKVEFLVSFYNNEISEKSEIFDDQFSVERPDGSNFTLKIRSTKLEDSAMYFCASSETRGRPQHFGDGTRLSIL.

This sequence joins TRBV3-1 (or the pseudogene TRBV3-2) and TRBJ2-1; 11 nucleotides match TRBD2. CDR1 and CDR2 (germline): LGHDT, YNNKEL (reference sequence). V gave up 3 bases and J gave up 6 bases; unmatched junction bases: 4. CDR3 length: 15 residues. CDR3 bases: TGTGCCAGCAGCCAGGAACTAGCGGGAGTCAATGAGCAGTTCTTC. Translation: CASSQELAGVNEQFF.

This rearrangement joins TRBV7-6 to TRBJ2-7; TRBD2 matches at 9 bases. This CDR3 region has 16 residues. The germline V gene encodes CDR1 SGHVS and CDR2 FNYEAQ. With 5 bases clipped from V and 3 bases from J, the junction kept 11 bases outside the gene matches. CDR3 residues: CASSHTGTSYVYEQYF. The CDR3 DNA reads as TGTGCCAGCAGCCATACCGGGACTAGCTATGTCTACGAGCAGTACTTC.

This clone was seen more than once but under ten times. The chain links TRBV6-6 to TRBJ2-3; D is possibly TRBD1 (5 bases). Germline V gene lookup returns CDR1 MNHNY and CDR2 SVGAGI (reference sequence). Between the trimmed V and J ends, which lost 2 bases and 2 bases, there was a span of 8 bases. The CDR3 is made up of 14 amino acids. The CDR3 protein is CASSYDRHTDTQYF. CDR3 nucleotides: TGTGCCAGCAGTTACGACAGACACACAGATACGCAGTATTTT.

The rearrangement uses TRBV27 and TRBJ1-2; 8 nucleotides agree with TRBD1. With V trimmed by 6 bases and J by 2 bases, 8 bases remained unmatched. There are 15 residues in the CDR3. Germline CDR1 reads MNHEY; CDR2 reads SMNVEV (reference sequence). The CDR3 DNA reads TGTGCCAGCAGGCTACGACAGGGGAGGAACTATGGCTACACCTTC. Residues: CASRLRQGRNYGYTF.

This clone came up once. The rearrangement joins TRBV2 to TRBJ1-2; D may be TRBD1 (6 bases). Per the germline V gene, CDR1 is SNHLY and CDR2 is FYNNEI. The CDR3 sequence is 13 residues long. V lost 2 bases to trimming and J lost 4 bases, with 8 bases between them. The CDR3 reads CASSEQGTYGYTF. The CDR3 DNA reads TGTGCCAGCAGTGAACAGGGGACCTATGGCTACACCTTC.

The chain recombines TRBV11-3 with TRBJ2-2; no firm D call. This CDR3 has 16 amino acids. Germline V gives CDR1 SGHNT, CDR2 YENEEA. Between the trimmed V and J ends, which lost 1 base and 1 base, there was a span of 10 bases. The CDR3 DNA is TGTGCCAGCAGCTTAGCCGGAACAGTGAACACCGGGGAGCTGTTTTTT. Translating it yields CASSLAGTVNTGELFF. The variable domain in full, with the rest retrieved from reference TRBV11-3 and TRBJ2-2, is EAGVVQSPRYKIIEKKQPVAFWCNPISGHNTLYWYLQNLGQGPELLIRYENEEAVDDSQLPKDRFSAERLKGVDSTLKIQPAELGDSAVYLCASSLAGTVNTGELFFGEGSRLTVL.

The rearrangement joins TRBV5-1 to TRBJ2-5; TRBD1 aligns across 9 bases. Losses at the gene ends were 5 bases for V and 5 bases for J; bases not matched to a gene: 7. Germline V gene lookup returns CDR1 SGHRS and CDR2 YFSETQ. This CDR3 contains 14 residues. The CDR3 region is CASRIQGAGETQYF. The CDR3 nucleotides are TGCGCCAGCAGGATACAGGGGGCAGGGGAGACCCAGTACTTC.